This is a list of T cell receptor beta chains from one sample in a study of T cells in Graves' hyperthyroidism and ophthalmopathy. Via MiXCR, TCRdb re-called the multiplex PCR reads, giving one row per CDR3 protein. The sample includes 700,000 to 850,000 distinct CDR3 sequences, approximately 36% of them seen just once. The sequencing sample was made of blood. The receptors shown here come from a woman between 40 and 50 years old with Graves' hyperthyroidism. Both conserved end residues are part of each CDR3. D genes are given only for firm matches. Clone sizes are given selectively: once, few, many, or a class where the clone is expanded.

v_call: TRBV12-3/TRBV12-4; d_call: .; cdr3_length: 13; j_call: TRBJ1-1; clone_size: many; cdr3_aa: CASKSGWDTEAFF; cdr3_nt: TGTGCCAGCAAATCCGGATGGGACACTGAAGCTTTCTTT
v_call: TRBV14; d_call: .; cdr3_length: 14; j_call: TRBJ1-1; clone_size: many; cdr3_aa: CASSQDLGGTEAFF; cdr3_nt: TGTGCCAGCAGCCAAGATTTAGGGGGAACTGAAGCTTTCTTT
v_call: TRBV7-9; d_call: TRBD1; cdr3_length: 16; j_call: TRBJ2-7; clone_size: many; cdr3_aa: CASSSGRGQGFNEQYF; cdr3_nt: TGTGCCAGCAGCTCGGGGAGGGGACAGGGGTTTAACGAGCAGTACTTC
v_call: TRBV19; d_call: .; cdr3_length: 15; j_call: TRBJ1-5; clone_size: many; cdr3_aa: CASSSLQGGNQPQHF; cdr3_nt: TGTGCCAGTTCCTCCCTTCAGGGAGGGAATCAGCCCCAGCATTTT
v_call: TRBV7-9; d_call: .; cdr3_length: 15; j_call: TRBJ1-5; clone_size: few; cdr3_aa: CASSSGGGGNQPQHF; cdr3_nt: TGTGCCAGCAGCTCCGGAGGTGGGGGCAATCAGCCCCAGCATTTT
v_call: TRBV3-1; d_call: .; cdr3_length: 15; j_call: TRBJ1-1; clone_size: few; cdr3_aa: CASSLQGRGATEAFF; cdr3_nt: TGTGCCAGCAGCCTACAGGGACGGGGGGCCACTGAAGCTTTCTTT
v_call: TRBV2; d_call: .; cdr3_length: 13; j_call: TRBJ1-1; clone_size: .; cdr3_aa: CATVAEGPRKAFF; cdr3_nt: TGTGCCACCGTGGCAGAAGGGCCACGTAAAGCTTTCTTT
v_call: TRBV20-1; d_call: .; cdr3_length: 14; j_call: TRBJ1-2; clone_size: many; cdr3_aa: CSARGSPQGYGYTF; cdr3_nt: TGCAGTGCTAGAGGGTCCCCCCAGGGCTATGGCTACACCTTC
v_call: TRBV7-3; d_call: .; cdr3_length: 15; j_call: TRBJ2-7; clone_size: .; cdr3_aa: CASSLRSAGNNEQYF; cdr3_nt: TGTGCCAGCAGCTTAAGGTCCGCAGGGAACAATGAGCAGTACTTC
v_call: TRBV5-8; d_call: .; cdr3_length: 13; j_call: TRBJ1-2; clone_size: many; cdr3_aa: CASSLVGEYGYTF; cdr3_nt: TGTGCCAGCAGCTTGGTGGGGGAATATGGCTACACCTTC
v_call: TRBV5-1; d_call: TRBD2; cdr3_length: 14; j_call: TRBJ2-7; clone_size: few; cdr3_aa: CASSSAGRNYEQYF; cdr3_nt: TGCGCCAGCAGCTCAGCGGGACGGAACTACGAGCAGTACTTC
v_call: TRBV5-8; d_call: .; cdr3_length: 11; j_call: TRBJ2-7; clone_size: .; cdr3_aa: CASSPSVGQYF; cdr3_nt: TGTGCCAGCAGCCCGAGCGTAGGGCAGTACTTC